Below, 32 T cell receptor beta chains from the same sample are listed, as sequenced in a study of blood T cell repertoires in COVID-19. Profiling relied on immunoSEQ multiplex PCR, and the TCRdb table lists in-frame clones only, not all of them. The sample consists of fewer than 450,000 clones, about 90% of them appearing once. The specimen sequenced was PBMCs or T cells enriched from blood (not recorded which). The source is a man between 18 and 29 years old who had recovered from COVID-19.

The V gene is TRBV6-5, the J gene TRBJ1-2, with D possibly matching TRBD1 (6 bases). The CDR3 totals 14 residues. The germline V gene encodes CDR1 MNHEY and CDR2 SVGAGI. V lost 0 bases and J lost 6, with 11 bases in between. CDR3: CASSYSARGDGYTF. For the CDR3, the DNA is TGTGCCAGCAGTTACTCAGCCAGGGGCGATGGCTACACCTTC.

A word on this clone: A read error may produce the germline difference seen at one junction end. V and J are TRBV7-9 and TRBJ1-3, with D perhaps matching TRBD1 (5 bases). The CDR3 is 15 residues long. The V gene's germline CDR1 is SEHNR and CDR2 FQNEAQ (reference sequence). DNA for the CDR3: TGTGCCAGCAGCTTCCTGGGGGAGGCTGGAAACACTATATATTTT. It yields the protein CASSFLGEAGNTIYF.

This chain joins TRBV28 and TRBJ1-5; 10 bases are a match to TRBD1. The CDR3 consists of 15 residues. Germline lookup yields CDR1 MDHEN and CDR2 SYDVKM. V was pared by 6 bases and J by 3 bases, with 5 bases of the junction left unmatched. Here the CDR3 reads CASRPTGGPNQPQHF. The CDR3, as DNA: TGTGCCAGCAGACCGACAGGGGGCCCCAATCAGCCCCAGCATTTT.

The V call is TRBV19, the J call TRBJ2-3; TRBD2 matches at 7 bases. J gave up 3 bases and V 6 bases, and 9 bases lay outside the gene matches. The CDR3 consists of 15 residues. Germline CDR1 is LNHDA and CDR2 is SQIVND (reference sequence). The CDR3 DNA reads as TGTGCCAGTAGGGTCTCGGGCGGGAGAACAGATACGCAGTATTTT. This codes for CASRVSGGRTDTQYF.

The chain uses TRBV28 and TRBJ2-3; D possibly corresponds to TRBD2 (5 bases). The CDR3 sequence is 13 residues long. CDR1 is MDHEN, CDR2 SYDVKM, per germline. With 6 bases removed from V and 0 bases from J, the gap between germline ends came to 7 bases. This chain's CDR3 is CASSRTSTDTQYF. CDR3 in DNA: TGTGCCAGCAGCCGGACTAGCACAGATACGCAGTATTTT. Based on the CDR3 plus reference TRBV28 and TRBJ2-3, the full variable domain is DVKVTQSSRYLVKRTGEKVFLECVQDMDHENMFWYRQDPGLGLRLIYFSYDVKMKEKGDIPEGYSVSREKKERFSLILESASTNQTSMYLCASSRTSTDTQYFGPGTRLTVL.

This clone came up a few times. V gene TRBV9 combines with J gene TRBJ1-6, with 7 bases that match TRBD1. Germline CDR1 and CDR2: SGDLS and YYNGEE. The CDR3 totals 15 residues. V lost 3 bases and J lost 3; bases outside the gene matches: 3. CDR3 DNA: TGTGCCAGCAGCGAACGACAGGGCTATAATTCACCCCTCCACTTT. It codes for CASSERQGYNSPLHF.

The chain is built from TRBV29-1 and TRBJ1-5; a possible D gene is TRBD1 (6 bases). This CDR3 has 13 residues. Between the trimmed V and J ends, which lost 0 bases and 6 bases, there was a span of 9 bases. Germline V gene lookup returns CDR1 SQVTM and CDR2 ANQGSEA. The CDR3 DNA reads TGCAGCGTTGAAGAGAACAGGGCTCAGCCCCAGCATTTT. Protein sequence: CSVEENRAQPQHF.

The CDR3 region has the DNA TGTGCCAGCAGTGACAGGGGGCTGTCGGGAAACACCATATATTTT. Amino acids: CASSDRGLSGNTIYF. V gene TRBV2 combines with J gene TRBJ1-3; 8 nucleotides align to TRBD1. Germline V gene sequence: CDR1 SNHLY, CDR2 FYNNEI. The CDR3 is 15 amino acids. The V segment lost 3 bases and the J segment 4 bases; nucleotides outside the gene matches: 5.

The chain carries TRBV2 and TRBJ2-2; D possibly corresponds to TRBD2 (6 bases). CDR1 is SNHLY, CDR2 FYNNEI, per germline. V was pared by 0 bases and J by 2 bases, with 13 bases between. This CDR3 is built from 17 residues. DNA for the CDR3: TGTGCCAGCAGTGAAGCGCCCGGGGGATCCAACACCGGGGAGCTGTTTTTT. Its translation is CASSEAPGGSNTGELFF.

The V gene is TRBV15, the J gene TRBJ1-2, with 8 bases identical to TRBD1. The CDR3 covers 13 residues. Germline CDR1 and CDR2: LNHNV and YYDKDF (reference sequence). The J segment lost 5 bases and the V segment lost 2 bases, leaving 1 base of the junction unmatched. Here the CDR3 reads CATSRRDRYGYTF. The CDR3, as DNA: TGTGCCACCAGCAGAAGGGACAGGTATGGCTACACCTTC.

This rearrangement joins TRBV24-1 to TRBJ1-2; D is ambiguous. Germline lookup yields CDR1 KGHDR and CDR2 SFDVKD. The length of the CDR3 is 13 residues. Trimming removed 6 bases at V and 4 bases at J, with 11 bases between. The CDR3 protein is CATSPTRGYGYTF. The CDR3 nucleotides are TGTGCCACCAGTCCGACCCGAGGCTATGGCTACACCTTC.

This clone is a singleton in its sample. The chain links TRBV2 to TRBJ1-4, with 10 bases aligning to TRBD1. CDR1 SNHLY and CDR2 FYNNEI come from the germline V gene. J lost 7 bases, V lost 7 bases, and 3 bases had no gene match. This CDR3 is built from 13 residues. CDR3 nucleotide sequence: TGTGCCAGCAACCGGGACAGGGGTGAAAAACTGTTTTTT. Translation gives CASNRDRGEKLFF.

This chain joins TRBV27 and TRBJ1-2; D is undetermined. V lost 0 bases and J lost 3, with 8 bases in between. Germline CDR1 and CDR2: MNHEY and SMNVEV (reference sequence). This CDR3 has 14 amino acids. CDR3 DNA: TGTGCCAGCAGTTTATCGCGGGAAGACTATGGCTACACCTTC. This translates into CASSLSREDYGYTF.

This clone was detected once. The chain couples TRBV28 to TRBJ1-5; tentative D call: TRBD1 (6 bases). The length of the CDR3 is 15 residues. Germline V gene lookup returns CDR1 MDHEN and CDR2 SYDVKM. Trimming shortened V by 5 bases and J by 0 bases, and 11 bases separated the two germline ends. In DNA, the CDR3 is TGTGCCAGCAGTGAAACAGGGAATAGCAATCAGCCCCAGCATTTT. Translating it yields CASSETGNSNQPQHF.

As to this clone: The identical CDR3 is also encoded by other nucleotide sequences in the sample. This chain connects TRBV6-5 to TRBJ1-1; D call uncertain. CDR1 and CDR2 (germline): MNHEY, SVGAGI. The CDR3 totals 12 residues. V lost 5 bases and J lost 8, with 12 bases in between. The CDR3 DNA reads TGTGCCAGCAGTCCTCGGGGAGCCGAAGCTTTCTTT. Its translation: CASSPRGAEAFF.

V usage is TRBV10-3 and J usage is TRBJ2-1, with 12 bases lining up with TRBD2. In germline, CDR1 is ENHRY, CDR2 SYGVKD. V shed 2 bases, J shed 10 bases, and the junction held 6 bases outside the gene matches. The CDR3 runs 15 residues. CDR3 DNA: TGTGCCATCAGTGAGGCTAGCGGGGGGGCAGGCGAGCAGTTCTTC. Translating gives CAISEASGGAGEQFF.

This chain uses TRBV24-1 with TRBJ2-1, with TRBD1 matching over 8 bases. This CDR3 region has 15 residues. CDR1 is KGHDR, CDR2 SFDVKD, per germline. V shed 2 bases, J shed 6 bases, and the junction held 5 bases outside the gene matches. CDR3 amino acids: CATSDSGDRPNEQFF. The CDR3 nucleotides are TGTGCCACCAGTGATTCAGGGGACAGGCCCAATGAGCAGTTCTTC.

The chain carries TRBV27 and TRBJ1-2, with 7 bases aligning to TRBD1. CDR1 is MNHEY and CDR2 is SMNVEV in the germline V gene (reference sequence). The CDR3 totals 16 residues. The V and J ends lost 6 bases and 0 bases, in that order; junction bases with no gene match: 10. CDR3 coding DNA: TGTGCCAGCAGCCAACACTTGGACAGGACTAACTATGGCTACACCTTC. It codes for CASSQHLDRTNYGYTF.

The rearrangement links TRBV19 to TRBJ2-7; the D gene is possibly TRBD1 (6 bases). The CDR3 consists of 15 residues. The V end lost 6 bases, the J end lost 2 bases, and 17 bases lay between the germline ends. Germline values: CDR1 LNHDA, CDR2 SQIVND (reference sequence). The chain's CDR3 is CASRRSDGQTYEQYF. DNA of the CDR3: TGTGCCAGTAGGAGAAGCGATGGACAGACCTACGAGCAGTACTTC.

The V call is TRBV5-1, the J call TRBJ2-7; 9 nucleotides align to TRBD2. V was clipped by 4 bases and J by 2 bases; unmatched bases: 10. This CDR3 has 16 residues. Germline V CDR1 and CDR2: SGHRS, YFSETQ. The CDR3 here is CASSRDTGLATYEQYF. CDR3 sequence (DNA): TGCGCCAGCAGCCGAGATACGGGACTAGCAACCTACGAGCAGTACTTC.

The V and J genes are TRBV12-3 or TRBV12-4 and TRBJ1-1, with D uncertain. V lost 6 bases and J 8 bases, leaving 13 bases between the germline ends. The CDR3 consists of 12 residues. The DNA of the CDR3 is TGTGCCAGCAGCGACCCGGGGATAGAAGCTTTCTTT. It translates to CASSDPGIEAFF.

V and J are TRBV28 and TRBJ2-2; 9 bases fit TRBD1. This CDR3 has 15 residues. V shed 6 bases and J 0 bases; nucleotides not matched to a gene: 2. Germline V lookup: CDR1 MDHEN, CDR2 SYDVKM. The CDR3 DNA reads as TGTGCCAGCAGCACAGGGGGCTCGAACACCGGGGAGCTGTTTTTT. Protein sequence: CASSTGGSNTGELFF.

In DNA form, the CDR3 reads TGTGCCATCAGCCTCGGTGGAGCTGAAGCTTTCTTT. This encodes CAISLGGAEAFF. This chain connects TRBV10-3 to TRBJ1-1; no clear D gene. Germline CDR1 is ENHRY and CDR2 is SYGVKD. V was clipped by 6 bases and J by 6 bases, with 11 bases between them. This CDR3 is 12 amino acids long.

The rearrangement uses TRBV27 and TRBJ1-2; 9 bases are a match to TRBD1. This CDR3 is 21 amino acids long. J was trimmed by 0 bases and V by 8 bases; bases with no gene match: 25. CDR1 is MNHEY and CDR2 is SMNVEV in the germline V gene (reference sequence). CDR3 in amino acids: CASGKSKSWGTGRNTNYGYTF. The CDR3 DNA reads TGTGCCAGCGGTAAATCTAAGAGTTGGGGGACAGGGAGAAATACTAACTATGGCTACACCTTC.

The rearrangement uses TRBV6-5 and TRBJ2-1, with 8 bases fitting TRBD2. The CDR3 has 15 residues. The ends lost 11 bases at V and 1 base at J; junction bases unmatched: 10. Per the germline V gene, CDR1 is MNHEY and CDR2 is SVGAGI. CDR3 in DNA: TGTGCCGGCCAGCGGGGGAAAGGGTCCTACAATGAGCAGTTCTTC. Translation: CAGQRGKGSYNEQFF.

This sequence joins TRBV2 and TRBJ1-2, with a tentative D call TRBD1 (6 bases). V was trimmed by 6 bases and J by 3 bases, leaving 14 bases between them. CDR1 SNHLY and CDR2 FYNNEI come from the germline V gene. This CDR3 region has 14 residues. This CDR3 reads CASSSKGGYYGYTF. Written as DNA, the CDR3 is TGTGCCAGCAGCTCGAAGGGGGGGTACTATGGCTACACCTTC.

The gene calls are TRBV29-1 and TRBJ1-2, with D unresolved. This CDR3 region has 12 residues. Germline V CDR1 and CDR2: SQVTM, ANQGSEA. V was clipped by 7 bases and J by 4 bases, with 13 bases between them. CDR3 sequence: CSAAEGIYGYTF. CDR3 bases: TGCAGCGCGGCGGAGGGAATCTATGGCTACACCTTC.

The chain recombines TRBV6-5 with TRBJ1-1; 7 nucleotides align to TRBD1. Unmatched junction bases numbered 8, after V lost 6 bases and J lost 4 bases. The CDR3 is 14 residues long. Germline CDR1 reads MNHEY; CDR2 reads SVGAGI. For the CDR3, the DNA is TGTGCCAGCAGCACAGGGGCTCGCCGCACTGAAGCTTTCTTT. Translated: CASSTGARRTEAFF.

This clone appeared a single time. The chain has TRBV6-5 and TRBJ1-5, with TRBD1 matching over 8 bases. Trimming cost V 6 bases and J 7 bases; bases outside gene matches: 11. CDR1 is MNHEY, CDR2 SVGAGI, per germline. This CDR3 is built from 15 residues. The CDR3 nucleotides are TGTGCCAGCAGCAGGACAGGGCTGAAAGGACAGCCCCAGCATTTT. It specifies CASSRTGLKGQPQHF.

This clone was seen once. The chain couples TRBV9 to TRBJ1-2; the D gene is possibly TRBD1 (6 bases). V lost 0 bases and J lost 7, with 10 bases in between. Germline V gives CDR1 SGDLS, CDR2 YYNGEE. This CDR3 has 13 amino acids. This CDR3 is CASSVGGGRGYTF. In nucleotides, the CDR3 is TGTGCCAGCAGCGTAGGTGGGGGCCGTGGCTACACCTTC.

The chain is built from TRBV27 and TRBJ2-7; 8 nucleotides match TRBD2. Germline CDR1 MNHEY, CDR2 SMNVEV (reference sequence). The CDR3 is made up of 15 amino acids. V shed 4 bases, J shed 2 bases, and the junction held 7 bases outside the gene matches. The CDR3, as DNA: TGTGCCAGCAGTTCCCCGGGACTAGGGACCTACGAGCAGTACTTC. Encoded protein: CASSSPGLGTYEQYF.

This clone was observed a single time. CDR3 DNA: TGTGCCAGCAGAATACTAGCGGGAGGGCCCTGGGGCGTTTACGAGCAGTACTTC. Its translation is CASRILAGGPWGVYEQYF. V is TRBV28 and J is TRBJ2-7; 13 nucleotides line up with TRBD2. The germline CDR1 and CDR2 sequences are MDHEN and SYDVKM. J was trimmed by 4 bases and V by 6 bases; bases with no gene match: 15. This CDR3 spans 18 amino acids.